The next 4 T cell receptor beta chains were all read from a single sample in a study of cytomegalovirus exposure and HLA in healthy donors. The PCR ran on 60 Vbeta and 13 Jbeta primers. Repertoires were generated with immunoSEQ multiplex PCR, while TCRdb's copy carries only in-frame clones and drops some. Of about 190,000 clones in the sample, roughly 83% were seen once. The sequencing input was PBMCs. The source of these receptors is a woman aged 45 to 65 in good health and CMV-seronegative.

This clone has a handful of counts. This chain links TRBV28 with TRBJ1-1; 8 nucleotides agree with TRBD1. The germline gives CDR1 MDHEN, CDR2 SYDVKM. The V and J ends lost 6 bases and 5 bases, in that order; junction bases with no gene match: 8. This CDR3 contains 14 residues. The CDR3 DNA follows: TGTGCCAGCAGCCATAACAGGGGGTTTACTGAAGCTTTCTTT. Translation gives CASSHNRGFTEAFF.

The genes are TRBV19 and TRBJ2-3; 7 bases are a match to TRBD2. Germline V gene data show CDR1 as LNHDA and CDR2 as SQIVND (reference sequence). The length of the CDR3 is 16 residues. V shed 4 bases and J 0 bases; nucleotides not matched to a gene: 7. The CDR3 sequence is CASSTGGLDSTDTQYF. The CDR3 bases are TGTGCCAGTAGTACCGGAGGACTAGATAGCACAGATACGCAGTATTTT.

CDR3 DNA sequence: TGTGCCAGCAGAGGAGGGATGGGGCATGGCTACACCTTC. Translation: CASRGGMGHGYTF. V is TRBV6-1 and J is TRBJ1-2; TRBD1 is a possible D gene (5 bases). The CDR3 loop spans 13 amino acids. Germline values: CDR1 MNHNS, CDR2 SASEGT. V lost 6 bases, J lost 6 bases, and 14 bases lay in between.

The chain couples TRBV7-6 to TRBJ2-7; TRBD1 agrees at 9 bases. CDR1 is SGHVS, CDR2 FNYEAQ, per germline. Trimming removed 2 bases from V and 7 bases from J; junction bases left unmatched: 3. The CDR3 covers 13 residues. The CDR3 DNA follows: TGTGCCAGCAGCTTAAGGACAGGGGAAGAGCAGTACTTC. It is translated as CASSLRTGEEQYF.